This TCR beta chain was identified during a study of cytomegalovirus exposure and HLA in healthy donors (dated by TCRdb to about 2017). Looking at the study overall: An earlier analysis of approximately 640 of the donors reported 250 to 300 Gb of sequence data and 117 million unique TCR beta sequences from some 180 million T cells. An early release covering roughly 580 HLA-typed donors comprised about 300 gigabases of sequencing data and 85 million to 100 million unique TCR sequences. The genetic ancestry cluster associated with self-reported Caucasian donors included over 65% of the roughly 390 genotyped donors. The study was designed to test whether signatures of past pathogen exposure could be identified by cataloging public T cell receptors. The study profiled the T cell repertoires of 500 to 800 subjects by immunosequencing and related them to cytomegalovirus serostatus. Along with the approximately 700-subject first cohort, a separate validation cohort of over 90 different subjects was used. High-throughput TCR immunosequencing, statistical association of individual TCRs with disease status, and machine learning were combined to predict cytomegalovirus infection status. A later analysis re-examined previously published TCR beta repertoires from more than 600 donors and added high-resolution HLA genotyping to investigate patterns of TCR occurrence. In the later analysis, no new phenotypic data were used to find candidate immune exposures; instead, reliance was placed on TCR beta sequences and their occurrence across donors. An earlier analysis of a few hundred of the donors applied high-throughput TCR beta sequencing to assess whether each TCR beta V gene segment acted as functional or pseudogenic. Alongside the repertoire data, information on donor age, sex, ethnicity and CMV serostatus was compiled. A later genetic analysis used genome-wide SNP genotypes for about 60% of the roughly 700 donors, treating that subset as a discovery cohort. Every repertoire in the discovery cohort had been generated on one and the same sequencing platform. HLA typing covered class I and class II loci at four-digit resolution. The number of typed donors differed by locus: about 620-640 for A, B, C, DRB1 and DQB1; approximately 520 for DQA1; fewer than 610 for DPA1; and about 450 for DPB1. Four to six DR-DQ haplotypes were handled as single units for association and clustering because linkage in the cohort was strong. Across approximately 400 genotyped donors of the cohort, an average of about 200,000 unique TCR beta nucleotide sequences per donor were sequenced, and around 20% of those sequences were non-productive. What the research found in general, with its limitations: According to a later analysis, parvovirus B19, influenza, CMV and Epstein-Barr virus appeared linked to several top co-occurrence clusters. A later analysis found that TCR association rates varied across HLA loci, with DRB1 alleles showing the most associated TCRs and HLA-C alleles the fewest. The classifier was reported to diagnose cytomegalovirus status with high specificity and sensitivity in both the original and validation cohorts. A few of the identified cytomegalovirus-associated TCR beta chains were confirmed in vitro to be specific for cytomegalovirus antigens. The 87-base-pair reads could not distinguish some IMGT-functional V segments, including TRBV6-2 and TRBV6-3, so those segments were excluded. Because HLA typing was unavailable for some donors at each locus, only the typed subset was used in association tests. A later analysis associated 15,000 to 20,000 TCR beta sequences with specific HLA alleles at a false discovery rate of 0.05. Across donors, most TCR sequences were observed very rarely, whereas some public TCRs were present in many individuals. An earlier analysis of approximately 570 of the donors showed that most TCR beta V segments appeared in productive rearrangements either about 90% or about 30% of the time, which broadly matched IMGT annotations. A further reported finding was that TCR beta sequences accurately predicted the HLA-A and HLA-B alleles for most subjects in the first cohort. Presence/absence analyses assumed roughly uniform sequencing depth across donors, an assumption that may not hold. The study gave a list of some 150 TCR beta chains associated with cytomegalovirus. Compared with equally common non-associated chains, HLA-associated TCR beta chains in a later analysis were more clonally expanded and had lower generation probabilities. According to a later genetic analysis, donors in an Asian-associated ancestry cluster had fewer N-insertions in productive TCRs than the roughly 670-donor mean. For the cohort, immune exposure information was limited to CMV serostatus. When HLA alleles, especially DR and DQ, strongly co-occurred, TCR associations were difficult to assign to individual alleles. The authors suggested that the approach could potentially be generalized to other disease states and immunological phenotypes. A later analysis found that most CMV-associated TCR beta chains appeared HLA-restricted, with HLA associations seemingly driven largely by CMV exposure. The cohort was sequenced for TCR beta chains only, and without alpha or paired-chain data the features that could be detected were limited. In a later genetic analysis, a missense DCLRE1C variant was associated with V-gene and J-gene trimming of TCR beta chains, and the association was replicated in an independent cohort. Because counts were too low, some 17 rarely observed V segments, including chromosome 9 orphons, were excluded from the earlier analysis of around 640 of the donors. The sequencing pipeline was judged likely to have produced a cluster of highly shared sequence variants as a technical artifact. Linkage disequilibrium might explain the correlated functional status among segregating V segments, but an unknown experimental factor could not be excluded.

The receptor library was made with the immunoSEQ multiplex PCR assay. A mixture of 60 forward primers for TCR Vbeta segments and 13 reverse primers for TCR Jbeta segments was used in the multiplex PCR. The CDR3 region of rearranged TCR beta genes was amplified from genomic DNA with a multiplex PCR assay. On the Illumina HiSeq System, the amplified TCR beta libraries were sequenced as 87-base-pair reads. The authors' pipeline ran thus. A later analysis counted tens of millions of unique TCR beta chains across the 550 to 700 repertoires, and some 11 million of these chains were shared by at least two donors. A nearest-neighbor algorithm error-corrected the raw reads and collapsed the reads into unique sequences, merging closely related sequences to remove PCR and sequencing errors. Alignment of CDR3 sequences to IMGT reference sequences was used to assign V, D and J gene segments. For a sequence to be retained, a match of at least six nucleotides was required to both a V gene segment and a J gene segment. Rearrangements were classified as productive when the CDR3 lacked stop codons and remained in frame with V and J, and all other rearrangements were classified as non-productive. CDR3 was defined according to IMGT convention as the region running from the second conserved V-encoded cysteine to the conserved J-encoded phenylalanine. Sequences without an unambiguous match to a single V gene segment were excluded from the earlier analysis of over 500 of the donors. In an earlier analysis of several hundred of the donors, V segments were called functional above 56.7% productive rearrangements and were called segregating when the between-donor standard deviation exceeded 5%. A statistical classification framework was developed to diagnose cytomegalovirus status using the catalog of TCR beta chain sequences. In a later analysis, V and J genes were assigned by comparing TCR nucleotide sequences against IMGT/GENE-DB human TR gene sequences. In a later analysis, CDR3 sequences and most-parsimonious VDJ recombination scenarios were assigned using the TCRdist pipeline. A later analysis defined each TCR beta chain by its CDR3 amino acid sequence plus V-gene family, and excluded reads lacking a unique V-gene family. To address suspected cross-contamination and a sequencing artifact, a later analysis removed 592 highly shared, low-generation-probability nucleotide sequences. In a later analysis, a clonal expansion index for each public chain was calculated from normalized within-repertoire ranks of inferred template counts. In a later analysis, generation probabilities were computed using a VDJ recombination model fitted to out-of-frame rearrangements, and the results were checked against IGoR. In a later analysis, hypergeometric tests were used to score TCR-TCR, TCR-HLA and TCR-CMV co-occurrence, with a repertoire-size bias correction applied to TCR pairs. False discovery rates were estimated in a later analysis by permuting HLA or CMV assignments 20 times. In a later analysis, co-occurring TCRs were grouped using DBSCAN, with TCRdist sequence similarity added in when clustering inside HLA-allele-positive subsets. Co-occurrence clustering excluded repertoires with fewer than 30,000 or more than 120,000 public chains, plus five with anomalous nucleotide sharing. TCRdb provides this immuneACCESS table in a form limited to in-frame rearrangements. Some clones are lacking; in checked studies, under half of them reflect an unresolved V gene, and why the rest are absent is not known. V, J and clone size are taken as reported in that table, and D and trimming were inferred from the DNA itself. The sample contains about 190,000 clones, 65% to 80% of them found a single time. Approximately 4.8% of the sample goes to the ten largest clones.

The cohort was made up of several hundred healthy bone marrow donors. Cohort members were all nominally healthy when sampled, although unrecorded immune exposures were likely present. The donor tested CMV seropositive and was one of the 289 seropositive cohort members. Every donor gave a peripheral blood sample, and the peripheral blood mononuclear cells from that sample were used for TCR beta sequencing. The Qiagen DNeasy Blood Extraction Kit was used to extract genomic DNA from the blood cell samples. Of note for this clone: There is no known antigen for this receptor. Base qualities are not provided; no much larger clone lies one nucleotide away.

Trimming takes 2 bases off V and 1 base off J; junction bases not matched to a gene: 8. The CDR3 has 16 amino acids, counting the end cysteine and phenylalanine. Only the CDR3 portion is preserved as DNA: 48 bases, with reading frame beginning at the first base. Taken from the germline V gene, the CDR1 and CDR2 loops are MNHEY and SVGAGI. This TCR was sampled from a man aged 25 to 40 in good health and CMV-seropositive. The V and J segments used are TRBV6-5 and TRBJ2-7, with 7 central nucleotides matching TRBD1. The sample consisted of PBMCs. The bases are TGTGCCAGCAGTTACGGGACAGACCCTAGATCCTACGAGCAGTACTTC. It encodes CASSYGTDPRSYEQYF.